Listed below are T cell receptor beta chains from one sample, sequenced in a study of shared clonotypes between healthy human individuals. TCRdb's copy holds only in-frame clones and misses some; the assay was immunoSEQ multiplex PCR. The sample yields roughly 480,000 clones, 79% seen once. Sequencing was carried out using PBMCs. These receptors originate from a middle-aged woman in good health. Some clones in this sample may be carry-over from other donors' samples. Each CDR3 is given with its conserved first and last residue. D genes are given only for firm matches. The size field is filled for only some rows; it gives once, few, many or a size class.

>TRBV5-1|many|TRBD1|TRBJ1-1
CASSSVRDSEAFF
TGCGCCAGCAGCTCAGTGCGGGACAGTGAAGCTTTCTTT
>TRBV28|-|-|TRBJ1-3
CASSFLHSGNTIYF
TGTGCCAGCAGTTTCCTTCACTCTGGAAACACCATATATTTT
>TRBV7-3|-|-|TRBJ2-3
CASSSGTHPDTQYF
TGTGCCAGCAGCTCCGGGACCCACCCAGATACGCAGTATTTT
>TRBV7-2|-|-|TRBJ2-5
CASSPRAGETQYF
TGTGCCAGCAGCCCCCGAGCTGGAGAGACCCAGTACTTC
>TRBV6-4|-|-|TRBJ2-1
CASSEGRGPSSYNEQFF
TGTGCCAGCAGTGAGGGTAGGGGACCAAGCTCCTACAATGAGCAGTTCTTC
>TRBV6-1|-|-|TRBJ1-1
CATTGNTEAFF
TGTGCCACAACAGGGAACACTGAAGCTTTCTTT
>TRBV9|-|-|TRBJ1-1
CASSPGGHFSTEAFF
TGTGCCAGCAGCCCCGGGGGACATTTTTCCACTGAAGCTTTCTTT
>TRBV28|-|-|TRBJ2-3
CASTLMGGLGEADTQYF
TGTGCCAGCACCCTCATGGGGGGTTTAGGTGAGGCAGATACGCAGTATTTT
>TRBV7-2|once|-|TRBJ2-3
CASSTGLGTDTQYF
TGTGCCAGCAGCACAGGGTTAGGGACAGATACGCAGTATTTT
>TRBV16|few|TRBD1|TRBJ2-2
CASSDRGNTGELFF
TGTGCCAGCAGCGACAGGGGGAACACCGGGGAGCTGTTTTTT
>TRBV6-1|-|TRBD1|TRBJ1-2
CASSRQGTNYGYTF
TGTGCCAGCAGCAGACAGGGGACTAACTATGGCTACACCTTC
>TRBV20-1|-|-|TRBJ1-5
CSAGLQGYVYF
TGCAGTGCGGGCCTACAGGGATATGTGTATTTT
>TRBV6-5|-|-|TRBJ1-1
CASSLSGENTEAFF
TGTGCCAGCAGCCTCTCAGGGGAGAACACTGAAGCTTTCTTT
>TRBV2|-|-|TRBJ2-1
CASSDWALTNNEQFF
TGTGCCAGCAGTGACTGGGCATTGACTAACAATGAGCAGTTCTTC
>TRBV6-1|few|-|TRBJ2-7
CASSLDRLYEQYF
TGTGCCAGCAGCCTGGACAGACTCTACGAGCAGTACTTC
>TRBV30|-|-|TRBJ2-2
CAWTPGANTGELFF
TGTGCCTGGACCCCAGGGGCTAACACCGGGGAGCTGTTTTTT